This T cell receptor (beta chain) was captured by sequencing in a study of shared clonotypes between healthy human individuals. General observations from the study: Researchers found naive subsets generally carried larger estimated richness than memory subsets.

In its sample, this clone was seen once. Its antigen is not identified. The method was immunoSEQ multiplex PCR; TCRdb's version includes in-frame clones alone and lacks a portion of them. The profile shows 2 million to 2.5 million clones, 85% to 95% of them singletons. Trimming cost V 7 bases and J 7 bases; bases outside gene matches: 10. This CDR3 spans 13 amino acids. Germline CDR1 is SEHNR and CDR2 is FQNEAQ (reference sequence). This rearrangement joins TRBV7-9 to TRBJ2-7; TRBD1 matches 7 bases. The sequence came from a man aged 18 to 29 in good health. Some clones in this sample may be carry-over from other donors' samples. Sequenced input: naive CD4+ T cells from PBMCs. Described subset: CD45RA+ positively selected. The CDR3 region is CASNSPTGFEQYF. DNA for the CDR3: TGTGCCAGCAACTCACCGACAGGGTTTGAGCAGTACTTC.